This TCR beta chain came from a study of immune heterogeneity within non-small cell lung tumors. Overall study findings and caveats: Local tumor mutational burden correlated moderately but significantly with local T-cell clonality (R approximately 0.35).

As template, the study used bulk tumor genomic DNA at 500 to 750 ng per sample. Surgeons took several biopsies per primary tumor, spaced far apart, during surgery. These patients got curative surgery after being newly diagnosed with untreated non-small cell lung cancer. A total of about 14 patients with newly diagnosed non-small cell lung cancer, all of whom were undergoing surgery with curative intent, made up the donors. The ends were cut back, 7 bases at V and 3 bases at J, with 9 bases in the middle. The CDR3 covers 12 residues. Germline CDR1 and CDR2: MNHGY and SVAAGI. Multiplex PCR employing 32 V and 13 J primers generated amplicons of the TCR beta CDR3. TCRdb itself ran the multiplex PCR reads through MiXCR, one entry per CDR3 protein. Counted here are 5,500 to 6,500 distinct CDR3 sequences, around a fifth occurring once; the ten biggest clones make up 8.6%. This clonotype was seen a single time. What it binds is unknown. A much bigger clone sits one base away, suggesting this may be a read error.

The sequenced material came from lung tumor tissue. The rearrangement links TRBV6-9 to TRBJ1-2; D is ambiguous. The sequence derives from a man aged 65 to 79 with non-small cell lung cancer. CDR3 nucleotides: TGTGCCAGCATTAGGGTTGACTATGGCTACACCTTC. It is translated as CASIRVDYGYTF.